Shown below are 14 T cell receptor beta chains from a single sample sequenced in a study of blood T cell repertoires in COVID-19. The repertoire was sequenced with immunoSEQ multiplex PCR; TCRdb's copy has only in-frame clones and lacks some. The table shows about 99,000 clones, with roughly nine tenths occurring only once. The material sequenced was peripheral blood. These TCRs come from a woman older than 75 in a cohort sampled during active COVID-19.

The chain couples TRBV25-1 to TRBJ2-2; D unclear. CDR1 and CDR2 from the germline V gene are MGHDK and SYGVNS. The germline V and J ends were trimmed by 5 bases and 1 base, with 5 bases remaining between them. The CDR3 consists of 13 residues. CDR3 in DNA: TGTGCCAGCAGTCCTCTGAACACCGGGGAGCTGTTTTTT. The encoded protein is CASSPLNTGELFF.

J is TRBJ1-1 and V is TRBV3-1 (or the pseudogene TRBV3-2); 9 nucleotides line up with TRBD1. The CDR3 extends over 14 amino acids. Germline values: CDR1 LGHDT, CDR2 YNNKEL (reference sequence). After removal of 5 bases from V and 7 bases from J, the junction contained 8 bases not matched to a gene. This CDR3 is CASSFRDREGEAFF. DNA for the CDR3: TGTGCCAGCAGCTTCCGGGACAGGGAGGGTGAAGCTTTCTTT.

This clone was seen just once. This chain joins TRBV19 and TRBJ2-1, with 7 nucleotides matching TRBD2. The V segment lost 3 bases and the J segment 8 bases; nucleotides outside the gene matches: 10. This CDR3 has 15 amino acids. Per the germline V gene, CDR1 is LNHDA and CDR2 is SQIVND (reference sequence). This chain's CDR3 is CASSIAAGVAYEQFF. DNA of the CDR3: TGTGCCAGTAGTATTGCCGCGGGAGTGGCATATGAGCAGTTCTTC.

This chain links TRBV5-1 with TRBJ2-1; D may be TRBD2 (5 bases). The V and J ends lost 0 bases and 0 bases respectively, with 10 bases between them. The CDR3 sequence is 16 residues long. CDR1 and CDR2 (germline): SGHRS, YFSETQ. The CDR3 spells CASSLGGGFSYNEQFF. The CDR3 bases are TGCGCCAGCAGCTTGGGAGGCGGGTTCTCCTACAATGAGCAGTTCTTC.

The V gene is TRBV7-2, the J gene TRBJ2-1; tentatively, D is TRBD2 (5 bases). Germline V gene lookup returns CDR1 SGHTA and CDR2 FQGNSA. V shed 1 base and J shed 6 bases, with 10 bases lying between them. This CDR3 has 14 amino acids. The CDR3 protein is CASSLGRWSNEQFF. CDR3 nucleotides: TGTGCCAGCAGCTTAGGGAGGTGGAGCAATGAGCAGTTCTTC.

The chain joins TRBV29-1 to TRBJ2-7; 10 bases line up with TRBD2. The CDR3 runs 12 residues. Losses at the gene ends were 6 bases for V and 3 bases for J; bases not matched to a gene: 2. The germline V gene encodes CDR1 SQVTM and CDR2 ANQGSEA. CDR3 loop: CSVSSGSYEQYF. The CDR3 DNA reads as TGCAGCGTATCTAGCGGGAGCTACGAGCAGTACTTC.

The CDR3 coding sequence is TGCAGCGCCCCCGTGGGGACTAGTTCCTACAATGAGCAGTTCTTC. This translates into CSAPVGTSSYNEQFF. The chain combines TRBV29-1 with TRBJ2-1; TRBD2 aligns across 8 bases. Germline assignment: CDR1 SQVTM and CDR2 ANQGSEA. The J segment lost 1 base and the V segment lost 7 bases, leaving 9 bases of the junction unmatched. The CDR3 sequence is 15 residues long.

This rearrangement joins TRBV30 to TRBJ2-7, with TRBD2 as a possible D gene (5 bases). The CDR3 is made up of 17 amino acids. Trimming left V 2 bases short and J 0 bases short, with 20 bases between. Germline CDR1 GTSNPN, CDR2 SVGIG (reference sequence). The CDR3 reads CAWSPFVGVTSSYEQYF. The CDR3 region has the DNA TGTGCCTGGAGTCCTTTCGTCGGGGTCACTTCCTCCTACGAGCAGTACTTC.

This clone was found once. The V and J genes are TRBV12-3 or TRBV12-4 and TRBJ2-1; D ambiguous. This CDR3 region has 13 residues. V lost 7 bases and J lost 5, with 12 bases in between. The CDR3 protein is CASTGGFDNEQFF. In nucleotides, the CDR3 is TGTGCCAGCACAGGTGGATTCGACAATGAGCAGTTCTTC.

The chain uses TRBV27 and TRBJ1-1, with D unresolved. The V gene lost 2 bases and the J gene lost 1 base, with 8 bases spanning the gap. From germline, CDR1 is MNHEY and CDR2 SMNVEV (reference sequence). The CDR3 runs to 14 residues. The CDR3 loop is CASSLREGNTEAFF. DNA of the CDR3: TGTGCCAGCAGTTTAAGGGAGGGGAACACTGAAGCTTTCTTT.

The chain recombines TRBV12-3 or TRBV12-4 with TRBJ2-1; D might be TRBD2 (5 bases). Trimming removed 5 bases from V and 7 bases from J, with 6 bases in between. CDR3 length equals 11 residues. CDR3 amino acids: CASSTRNEQFF. CDR3 DNA sequence: TGTGCCAGCAGTACTAGGAATGAGCAGTTCTTC.

V usage is TRBV28 and J usage is TRBJ2-3; 14 nucleotides line up with TRBD2. The CDR3 covers 17 residues. J was trimmed by 1 base and V by 8 bases; bases with no gene match: 8. CDR1 is MDHEN and CDR2 is SYDVKM in the germline V gene. CDR3 in amino acids: CASRGTSGSLGTDTQYF. The CDR3 DNA reads as TGTGCCAGCCGCGGGACTAGCGGGAGTCTGGGCACAGATACGCAGTATTTT.

Concerning this clone itself: A read error may produce the germline difference seen at one junction end. V gene TRBV7-8 combines with J gene TRBJ1-2; D possibly corresponds to TRBD1 (5 bases). This CDR3 spans 13 amino acids. CDR1 is SGHVS and CDR2 is FQNEAQ in the germline V gene. The CDR3 loop reads CAGSRQNLYGYTF. CDR3 in DNA: TGTGCCGGCAGCCGACAGAACCTGTATGGCTACACCTTC. Full variable domain (outside the CDR3, taken from reference TRBV7-8 and TRBJ1-2): GAGVSQSPRYKVAKRGQDVALRCDPISGHVSLFWYQQALGQGPEFLTYFQNEAQLDKSGLPSDRFFAERPEGSVSTLKIQRTQQEDSAVYLCAGSRQNLYGYTFGSGTRLTVV.

This chain connects TRBV21-1 to TRBJ2-1; the listed D gene, TRBD1, was not tested against the DNA. TRBV21-1 counts as a pseudogene. CDR3 size: 14 residues. The CDR3 nucleotides read TGTGCCAGCAGCAAAAGGGGGTTCTACAATGAGCAGTTCTTC. This translates into CASSKRGFYNEQFF.